This T cell receptor beta chain was retrieved from a study of Ad26.COV2.S vaccination and SARS-CoV-2 variants. Regarding treatment: about 20 received Ad26.COV2.S at low or high dose, single or two shots; about 5 received placebo; per-sample allocation not given. Repertoires come from day 63 after the first vaccine or placebo injection. Profiled with immunoSEQ multiplex PCR; TCRdb holds only in-frame clones, not every one. The sample lists around 350,000 clones, around 83% seen once, with about 3.3% in the top ten. Trimming took 2 bases from V and 9 from J; bases not matched to a gene: 10. The CDR3 has 15 residues. Germline V CDR1 and CDR2: MNHEY, SVGAGI.

The V gene is TRBV6-5, the J gene TRBJ2-7; 10 bases fit TRBD1. The sequences come from peripheral blood, collected in a trial of Ad26.COV2.S vaccine versus placebo. This sequence was found in a person aged 18-65 years who received the Ad26.COV2.S COVID-19 vaccine or a placebo. CDR3 DNA sequence: TGTGCCAGCAGTTACCGAGCCGGGACAGGGGTGGGGCAGTACTTC. It is translated as CASSYRAGTGVGQYF.